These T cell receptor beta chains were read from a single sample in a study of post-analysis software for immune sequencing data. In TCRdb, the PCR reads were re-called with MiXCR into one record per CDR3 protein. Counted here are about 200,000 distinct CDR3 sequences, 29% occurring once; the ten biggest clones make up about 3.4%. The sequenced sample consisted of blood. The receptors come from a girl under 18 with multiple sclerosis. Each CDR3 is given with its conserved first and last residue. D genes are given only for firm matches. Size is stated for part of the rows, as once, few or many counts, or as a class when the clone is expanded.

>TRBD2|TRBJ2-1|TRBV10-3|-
CAISGLALYNEQFF
TGTGCCATCAGCGGACTAGCGCTATACAATGAGCAGTTCTTC
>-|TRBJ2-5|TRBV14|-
CASSQDLVGWHEQYF
TGTGCCAGCAGCCAAGATTTGGTAGGATGGCATGAGCAGTACTTC
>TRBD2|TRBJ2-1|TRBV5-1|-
CASSQNGGRTYNEQFF
TGCGCCAGCAGCCAAAACGGCGGGAGAACCTACAATGAGCAGTTCTTC
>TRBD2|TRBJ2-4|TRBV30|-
CAWSNLAAYAHKDIQYF
TGTGCCTGGAGCAACCTAGCGGCCTACGCCCATAAAGACATTCAGTACTTC
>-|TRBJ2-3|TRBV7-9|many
CASGHQKGRGTDTQYF
TGTGCCAGCGGCCATCAGAAGGGAAGGGGCACAGATACGCAGTATTTT
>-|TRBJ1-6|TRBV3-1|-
CASSQEGGALNSPLHF
TGTGCCAGCAGCCAAGAAGGGGGGGCACTTAATTCACCCCTCCACTTT
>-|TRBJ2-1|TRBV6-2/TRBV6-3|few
CASRGPERGLNEQFF
TGTGCCAGCAGGGGACCTGAAAGGGGTCTCAATGAGCAGTTCTTC
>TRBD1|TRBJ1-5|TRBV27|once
CASSLSQGISNQPQHF
TGTGCCAGCAGTTTATCACAGGGGATCTCCAATCAGCCCCAGCATTTT
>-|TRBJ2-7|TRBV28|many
CASSPSGISIRSSSYEQYF
TGTGCCAGCAGTCCATCCGGGATATCCATTAGATCAAGCTCCTACGAGCAGTACTTC
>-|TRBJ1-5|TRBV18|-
CASSPTSPHKGASNRPQHF
TGTGCCAGCTCACCAACCTCTCCTCACAAAGGGGCGAGCAATCGGCCCCAGCATTTT
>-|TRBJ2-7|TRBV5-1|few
CASSLLQTTYEQYF
TGCGCCAGCAGCTTGTTGCAGACCACCTACGAGCAGTACTTC
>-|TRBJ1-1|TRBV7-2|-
CASSLVSPEAFF
TGTGCCAGCAGCTTAGTTTCCCCTGAAGCTTTCTTT
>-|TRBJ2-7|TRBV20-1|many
CSAKQGRYYEQYF
TGCAGTGCTAAACAGGGACGGTACTACGAGCAGTACTTC
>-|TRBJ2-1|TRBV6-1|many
CASIQIHYNEQFF
TGTGCCAGCATCCAGATTCACTACAATGAGCAGTTCTTC
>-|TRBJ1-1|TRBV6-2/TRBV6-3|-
CASSKDSPRNTEAFF
TGTGCCAGCAGTAAGGACAGTCCCCGGAACACTGAAGCTTTCTTT
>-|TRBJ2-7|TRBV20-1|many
CSARDGARAPYEQYF
TGCAGTGCTAGAGATGGCGCCAGGGCCCCCTACGAGCAGTACTTC
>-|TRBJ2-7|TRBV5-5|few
CASSPFSSTTYEQYF
TGTGCCAGCAGCCCATTTTCAAGTACTACTTACGAGCAGTACTTC
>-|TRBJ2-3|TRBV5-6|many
CASSPPSVRLTDTQYF
TGTGCCAGCAGCCCCCCTAGTGTGAGGCTGACAGATACGCAGTATTTT
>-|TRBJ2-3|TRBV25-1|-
CASSAPGDLSTDTQYF
TGTGCCAGCAGTGCGCCGGGGGACTTAAGCACAGATACGCAGTATTTT
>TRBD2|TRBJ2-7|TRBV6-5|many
CASSKTSGGGYEQYF
TGTGCCAGCAGTAAAACTAGCGGGGGGGGCTACGAGCAGTACTTC
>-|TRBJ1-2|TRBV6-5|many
CASSYLRGIYGYTF
TGTGCCAGCAGTTACCTGCGGGGGATCTATGGCTACACCTTC
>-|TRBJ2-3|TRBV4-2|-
CASSQDSETDTQYF
TGTGCCAGCAGCCAAGACTCGGAGACAGATACGCAGTATTTT
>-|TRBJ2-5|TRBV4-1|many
CASSHGTPQETQYF
TGCGCCAGCAGTCATGGGACACCTCAAGAGACCCAGTACTTC
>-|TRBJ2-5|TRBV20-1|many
CSARDWAGPGETQYF
TGCAGTGCTAGAGATTGGGCAGGGCCCGGGGAGACCCAGTACTTC
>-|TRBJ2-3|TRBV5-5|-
CASTTEGSTDAQYF
TGTGCCAGCACCACGGAAGGTAGCACAGACGCGCAGTATTTT
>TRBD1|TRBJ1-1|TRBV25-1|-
CASSESGTVNTEAFF
TGTGCCAGCAGTGAATCCGGGACAGTGAACACTGAAGCTTTCTTT
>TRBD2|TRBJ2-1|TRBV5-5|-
CASSPTGDYGQFF
TGTGCCAGCAGCCCAACGGGGGACTACGGGCAGTTCTTC
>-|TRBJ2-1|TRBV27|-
CASSLQGLALNNEQFF
TGTGCCAGCAGTTTACAGGGGCTAGCGCTCAACAATGAGCAGTTCTTC
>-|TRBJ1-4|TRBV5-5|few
CASSLEGTLTNEKLFF
TGTGCCAGCAGCTTGGAGGGGACCCTAACTAATGAAAAACTGTTTTTT
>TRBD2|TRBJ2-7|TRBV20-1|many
CSARVGREGYEQYF
TGCAGTGCTAGAGTCGGCAGGGAGGGCTACGAGCAGTACTTC
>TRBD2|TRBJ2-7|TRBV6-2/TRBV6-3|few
CASSYDPSGAYEQYF
TGTGCCAGCAGTTACGATCCTAGCGGGGCCTACGAGCAGTACTTC
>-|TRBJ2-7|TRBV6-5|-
CASSYDGPRGEQYF
TGTGCCAGCAGTTACGATGGTCCAAGGGGTGAGCAGTACTTC